The 28 T cell receptor beta chains below come from one sample, sequenced in a study of tumor-infiltrating lymphocytes in localized non-small cell lung cancer. The repertoire was sequenced with immunoSEQ multiplex PCR; TCRdb's copy has only in-frame clones and lacks some. This table holds about 24,000 clones, around 62% found once. The specimen was lung tumor tissue. These receptors came from a human donor with non-small cell lung cancer.

Written as DNA, the CDR3 is TGTGCCAGCAGAACCGGGACAGGGGGACGCCAAGAGACCCAGTACTTC. This gives the protein CASRTGTGGRQETQYF. J is TRBJ2-5 and V is TRBV2; 11 bases are a match to TRBD1. Trimming removed 6 bases from V and 1 base from J; junction bases left unmatched: 7. CDR3 length equals 16 residues. Per the germline V gene, CDR1 is SNHLY and CDR2 is FYNNEI.

The J gene is TRBJ2-5, the V gene TRBV9; 8 nucleotides match TRBD2. The CDR3 is made up of 15 amino acids. V lost 0 bases and J lost 4; bases outside the gene matches: 5. The germline CDR1 and CDR2 sequences are SGDLS and YYNGEE. The CDR3 nucleotides are TGTGCCAGCAGCGTAGGAACGGGAGGGCCAGAGACCCAGTACTTC. It yields the protein CASSVGTGGPETQYF.

This clone was observed a few times. The V gene is TRBV7-9, the J gene TRBJ1-1; TRBD1 might be the D (5 bases). CDR1 and CDR2 (germline): SEHNR, FQNEAQ (reference sequence). Deletions cut 4 bases from V and 0 bases from J, with 12 bases between. The CDR3 has 15 residues. CDR3 in amino acids: CASSSSTDMNTEAFF. As DNA, the CDR3 is TGTGCCAGCAGCTCATCGACAGACATGAACACTGAAGCTTTCTTT.

The chain has TRBV11-2 and TRBJ2-1; 11 nucleotides match TRBD1. CDR3 size: 13 residues. The germline V gene has CDR1 SGHAT and CDR2 FQNNGV. V shed 8 bases and J 7 bases; nucleotides not matched to a gene: 4. CDR3: CASEDRGQNEQFF. CDR3 nucleotides: TGTGCCAGCGAGGACAGGGGGCAAAATGAGCAGTTCTTC.

This clone was seen only a few times. This rearrangement joins TRBV30 to TRBJ1-1; D uncertain. This CDR3 contains 11 residues. V lost 8 bases and J 1 base, leaving 8 bases between the germline ends. The germline V gene has CDR1 GTSNPN and CDR2 SVGIG (reference sequence). The CDR3 here is CAGHRNTEAFF. CDR3 nucleotides: TGTGCCGGGCACAGGAACACTGAAGCTTTCTTT.

The J gene is TRBJ1-2, the V gene TRBV10-3; possibly TRBD1 for D (5 bases). Germline CDR1 is ENHRY and CDR2 is SYGVKD. There are 14 residues in the CDR3. V was trimmed by 10 bases and J by 0 bases, leaving 15 bases between them. CDR3 residues: CATIKTETNYGYTF. The DNA of the CDR3 is TGTGCCACGATAAAGACAGAAACTAACTATGGCTACACCTTC.

The table lists this clone with a few counts. This chain joins TRBV11-3 and TRBJ1-5, with 7 bases aligning to TRBD1. The germline V gene encodes CDR1 SGHNT and CDR2 YENEEA. The CDR3 covers 18 residues. The ends lost 5 bases at V and 6 bases at J; junction bases unmatched: 19. CDR3 protein: CASSPYGAIKGGGQPQHF. CDR3 bases: TGTGCCAGCAGCCCTTACGGGGCCATAAAAGGGGGCGGTCAGCCCCAGCATTTT.

The V call is TRBV10-3, the J call TRBJ1-1; tentatively, D is TRBD1 (5 bases). CDR1 is ENHRY, CDR2 SYGVKD, per germline. V lost 11 bases to trimming and J lost 3 bases, with 16 bases between them. The CDR3 is 13 residues long. This chain's CDR3 is CALSREEDTEAFF. For the CDR3, the DNA is TGTGCCTTAAGCAGGGAGGAGGACACTGAAGCTTTCTTT.

A note on this clone: The junction does not match germline at one end; this may be a read error. The rearrangement joins TRBV6-1 to TRBJ1-4, with a possible D match to TRBD1 (6 bases). The CDR3 length is 13 residues. Germline CDR1 reads MNHNS; CDR2 reads SASEGT. The CDR3 nucleotides read TGTGCCATCAGTGGGGGGCTCGATGAAAAACTGTTTTTT. Translation: CAISGGLDEKLFF.

The chain couples TRBV5-1 to TRBJ1-2; D gene unclear. Germline CDR1 reads SGHRS; CDR2 reads YFSETQ. The CDR3 loop spans 14 amino acids. V was clipped by 4 bases and J by 3 bases, with 13 bases between them. The DNA for the CDR3 is TGCGCCAGCAGCACGTCAACAGCCTACTATGGCTACACCTTC. This translates into CASSTSTAYYGYTF.

This chain links TRBV21-1 with TRBJ2-6; the table's D call of TRBD2 was not tested on the DNA. TRBV21-1 is given as a pseudogene. The CDR3 loop spans 15 amino acids. The chain's CDR3 is CANRKRWSGANVLTF. CDR3 nucleotides: TGTGCGAACCGTAAGCGGTGGTCGGGGGCCAACGTCCTGACTTTC.

This chain uses TRBV7-7 with TRBJ2-2, with D possibly matching TRBD1 (6 bases). This CDR3 comprises 16 residues. With 5 bases removed from V and 1 base from J, the gap between germline ends came to 14 bases. In germline, CDR1 is SSHAT, CDR2 FNYEAQ (reference sequence). The CDR3 spells CASSPGVWVNTGELFF. The DNA of the CDR3 is TGTGCCAGCAGCCCAGGGGTCTGGGTGAACACCGGGGAGCTGTTTTTT.

A few counts support this clone. The genes are TRBV19 and TRBJ1-5, with 9 bases that match TRBD1. The CDR3 is 15 residues long. The germline CDR1 and CDR2 sequences are LNHDA and SQIVND (reference sequence). The V and J ends lost 5 bases and 9 bases, in that order; junction bases with no gene match: 11. CDR3 protein: CASSPQGALPGPQHF. The DNA for the CDR3 is TGTGCCAGTAGTCCACAGGGGGCCCTGCCTGGGCCCCAGCATTTT. Looking up the rest from reference TRBV19 and TRBJ1-5 gives the full variable domain: DGGITQSPKYLFRKEGQNVTLSCEQNLNHDAMYWYRQDPGQGLRLIYYSQIVNDFQKGDIAEGYSVSREKKESFPLTVTSAQKNPTAFYLCASSPQGALPGPQHFGDGTRLSIL.

CDR3 DNA sequence: TGTGCCAGCAGACTCCGGGACAGATATAGCGAGCAGTACTTC. Its protein is CASRLRDRYSEQYF. The V and J genes are TRBV6-6 and TRBJ2-7, with 7 nucleotides matching TRBD1. Germline V gene data show CDR1 as MNHNY and CDR2 as SVGAGI (reference sequence). V lost 6 bases to trimming and J lost 6 bases; unmatched junction nucleotides: 11. The CDR3 length is 14 residues.

The chain links TRBV7-3 to TRBJ2-6; D may be TRBD2 (6 bases). The CDR3 sequence is 16 residues long. V shed 1 base and J shed 4 bases, with 11 bases lying between them. The germline CDR1 and CDR2 sequences are SGHTA and FQGTGA. The CDR3 coding sequence is TGTGCCAGCAGCTTAAAAGGAGGGGCGGGGGCCAACGTCCTGACTTTC. Protein: CASSLKGGAGANVLTF.

This clone has only one observation. This chain connects TRBV5-6 to TRBJ2-5; TRBD2 agrees at 10 bases. The germline gives CDR1 SGHDT, CDR2 YYEEEE. V gave up 3 bases and J gave up 5 bases; unmatched junction bases: 7. The CDR3 sequence is 15 residues long. CDR3 sequence reads: CASSSPLAGFETQYF. DNA of the CDR3: TGTGCCAGCAGCTCCCCACTAGCGGGGTTCGAGACCCAGTACTTC. Supplemented by reference TRBV5-6 and TRBJ2-5, the full variable domain reads DAGVTQSPTHLIKTRGQQVTLRCSPKSGHDTVSWYQQALGQGPQFIFQYYEEEERQRGNFPDRFSGHQFPNYSSELNVNALLLGDSALYLCASSSPLAGFETQYFGPGTRLLVL.

The rearrangement links TRBV10-3 to TRBJ2-3; no clear D. V was clipped by 7 bases and J by 6 bases, with 8 bases between them. The CDR3 is 11 residues long. Germline lookup yields CDR1 ENHRY and CDR2 SYGVKD. The CDR3 loop is CAINQKDTQYF. Here the CDR3 DNA reads TGTGCCATCAACCAGAAGGATACGCAGTATTTT.

The genes are TRBV18 and TRBJ1-5; 7 nucleotides align to TRBD1. V lost 5 bases, J lost 5 bases, and 9 bases stayed unmatched. This CDR3 contains 15 residues. CDR1 and CDR2 from the germline V gene are KGHSH and LQKENI. For the CDR3, the DNA is TGTGCCAGCTCAAGAGGGACAGTAAGCTATCAGCCCCAGCATTTT. Amino acid sequence: CASSRGTVSYQPQHF. Full variable domain (outside the CDR3, taken from reference TRBV18 and TRBJ1-5): NAGVMQNPRHLVRRRGQEARLRCSPMKGHSHVYWYRQLPEEGLKFMVYLQKENIIDESGMPKERFSAEFPKEGPSILRIQQVVRGDSAAYFCASSRGTVSYQPQHFGDGTRLSIL.

In its sample, this clone was seen a few times. The chain employs TRBV29-1 and TRBJ1-2, with D hard to call. Per the germline V gene, CDR1 is SQVTM and CDR2 is ANQGSEA. The CDR3 extends over 12 amino acids. V was clipped by 3 bases and J by 7 bases, with 12 bases between them. The CDR3 reads CSVDKRSSGYTF. CDR3 bases: TGCAGCGTTGATAAGAGGTCCTCTGGCTACACCTTC.

The gene calls are TRBV19 and TRBJ2-1; D is tentatively TRBD1 or TRBD2 (6 bases each). Trimming stripped 3 bases from V and 4 bases from J, with 10 bases between. The CDR3 length is 14 residues. From germline, CDR1 is LNHDA and CDR2 SQIVND (reference sequence). The CDR3 nucleotides read TGTGCCAGTAGTATTGGGGGGCGGTACAATGAGCAGTTCTTC. Protein: CASSIGGRYNEQFF.

The rearrangement joins TRBV2 to TRBJ1-2; weak D call: TRBD1 (5 bases). The CDR3 contains 12 residues. The germline gives CDR1 SNHLY, CDR2 FYNNEI. With 7 bases removed from V and 8 bases from J, the gap between germline ends came to 14 bases. The CDR3 DNA is TGTGCCAGCACCCAAGCAGGGATCGGCTACACCTTC. Translated, it gives CASTQAGIGYTF.

The rearrangement joins TRBV5-1 to TRBJ2-3; a possible D gene is TRBD2 (6 bases). This CDR3 region has 14 residues. Germline V gene sequence: CDR1 SGHRS, CDR2 YFSETQ. The V end lost 5 bases, the J end lost 1 base, and 11 bases lay between the germline ends. This chain's CDR3 is CASRVSGRTDTQYF. The DNA of the CDR3 is TGCGCCAGCAGGGTTAGCGGACGCACAGATACGCAGTATTTT.

By sample fraction, this clone is medium-sized. The chain links TRBV29-1 to TRBJ2-7, with 8 bases fitting TRBD1. This CDR3 has 14 amino acids. The trim removed 6 bases at V and 0 bases at J, leaving 7 bases unmatched. Germline V gene data show CDR1 as SQVTM and CDR2 as ANQGSEA. The CDR3 DNA reads TGCAGCGTCATAGCACAGGGGGTCTCCTACGAGCAGTACTTC. Translating gives CSVIAQGVSYEQYF.

The chain carries TRBV19 and TRBJ2-6; the D is unclear. CDR3 size: 13 residues. The V and J ends lost 3 bases and 4 bases respectively, with 4 bases between them. The germline gives CDR1 LNHDA, CDR2 SQIVND (reference sequence). The CDR3 here is CASSMRGANVLTF. The CDR3 nucleotides are TGTGCCAGTAGTATGCGGGGGGCCAACGTCCTGACTTTC.

The chain links TRBV6-1 to TRBJ2-1; the match to TRBD2 covers 10 bases. This CDR3 spans 16 amino acids. The germline V gene encodes CDR1 MNHNS and CDR2 SASEGT. The V segment lost 4 bases and the J segment 4 bases; nucleotides outside the gene matches: 7. Written as DNA, the CDR3 is TGTGCCAGCAGTGTGGTCACTAGCGGGGTTTACAATGAGCAGTTCTTC. Protein sequence: CASSVVTSGVYNEQFF.

The CDR3 loop is CASSLGRASGYNEQFF. The CDR3 coding sequence is TGTGCCAGCAGCTTGGGGCGGGCTAGCGGATACAATGAGCAGTTCTTC. The chain has TRBV5-6 and TRBJ2-1; 7 nucleotides agree with TRBD2. Germline values: CDR1 SGHDT, CDR2 YYEEEE. The J segment lost 4 bases and the V segment lost 0 bases, leaving 7 bases of the junction unmatched. The CDR3 covers 16 residues.

As for this clone: Other DNA sequences in this sample translate to the same CDR3. The chain carries TRBV10-1 and TRBJ1-1; no firm D call. Germline V gives CDR1 WNHNN, CDR2 SYGVQD (reference sequence). Trimming removed 3 bases at V and 4 bases at J, with 9 bases between. CDR3 length equals 13 residues. The CDR3, as DNA: TGCGCCAGCAGTGAAGGACGGGGCACTGAAGCTTTCTTT. This codes for CASSEGRGTEAFF.

This clone occurred a few times. The chain links TRBV9 to TRBJ2-1, with D uncertain. The CDR3 is 14 amino acids. The ends were cut back, 3 bases at V and 0 bases at J, with 7 bases in the middle. From germline, CDR1 is SGDLS and CDR2 YYNGEE. CDR3 in amino acids: CASSGGTSYNEQFF. CDR3 bases: TGTGCCAGCAGCGGCGGCACCTCCTACAATGAGCAGTTCTTC.